Listed below are T cell receptor beta chains from one sample, sequenced in a study of cytomegalovirus exposure and HLA in healthy donors. This table comes from immunoSEQ multiplex PCR, and its TCRdb copy is limited to in-frame clones, with some not included. The sample contains about 150,000 clones, over 70% of which appear only once. Source material: PBMCs. The origin of the receptors is a woman between 40 and 55 years old in good health and CMV-seronegative. Each CDR3 is given with its conserved first and last residue.

len	j_gene	v_gene	CDR3aa
16	TRBJ2-2	TRBV19	CASSKVSYGSTGELFF
17	TRBJ2-1	TRBV12-5	CASGPSLPGQPNDEQFF
13	TRBJ2-7	TRBV6-5	CASSRDRFYEQYF
17	TRBJ2-1	TRBV25-1	CASSEPGVLAALNEQFF
16	TRBJ2-5	TRBV9	CASSVGSGRSQETQYF
15	TRBJ2-3	TRBV6-4	CASSDSTSGGATQYF
13	TRBJ2-6	TRBV19	CAGGVPGANVLTF
16	TRBJ2-7	TRBV7-9	CSSSPYTGPLSYEQYF
14	TRBJ1-5	TRBV10-3	CAIRGTGRNQPQHF
14	TRBJ1-6	TRBV7-2	CASAGTDYNSPLHF
15	TRBJ1-6	TRBV5-6	CASSLKAAGNSPLHF
16	TRBJ2-2	TRBV7-3	CASSLTVNGRPLKLFF
12	TRBJ1-5	TRBV28	CASTLQNQPQHF
13	TRBJ2-3	TRBV6-1	CASRILTADTQYF
13	TRBJ2-7	TRBV28	CASSPPRGREQYF
14	TRBJ2-1	TRBV11-2	CASRTGHPYNEQFF
17	TRBJ1-3	TRBV5-5	CASSFYSGGGSGNTIYF
11	TRBJ1-2	TRBV25-1	CASSEMEGYTF
16	TRBJ2-5	TRBV7-2	CASSWTISGAQETQYF
14	TRBJ1-5	TRBV4-3	CASSHTEFEGPQHF
18	TRBJ2-5	TRBV11-2	CASSPRDRGFLNVREQYF
15	TRBJ1-3	TRBV19	CASNPQGNSGNTIYF
14	TRBJ1-6	TRBV6-5	CASGNRVEGSPLHF
15	TRBJ1-6	TRBV2	CASRVVQGVNSPLHF
14	TRBJ2-3	TRBV19	CASSGEAPRGTQYF
16	TRBJ2-1	TRBV5-8	CASSSDRGGGYNEQFF
13	TRBJ2-5	TRBV5-1	CASSSTVQETQYF
13	TRBJ2-7	TRBV19	CASQNRGLNEQYF
12	TRBJ2-5	TRBV6-6	CASSQKQETQYF
13	TRBJ1-6	TRBV7-9	CSSSTKQDSPLHF
14	TRBJ2-3	TRBV7-2	CASSLGLGADTQYF
16	TRBJ1-5	TRBV2	CASSGTEMYSNQPQHF
13	TRBJ1-2	TRBV7-3	CASNLGAPWMGTF
16	TRBJ1-5	TRBV18	CASSLDRGLDNQPQHF
17	TRBJ2-5	TRBV5-1	CASKNRTSGIYRETQYF
14	TRBJ2-1	TRBV14	CASSQVQDYNEQFF
16	TRBJ2-6	TRBV7-9	CASSAMQGIGLDVLTF
16	TRBJ1-4	TRBV4-3	CASSQEGGLGDEKLFF
13	TRBJ2-1	TRBV7-7	CASSSREMNEQFF
17	TRBJ1-5	TRBV19	CASSIVGVGGLNQPQHF